These 21 T cell receptor beta chains originate from one sample sequenced in a study of T cell repertoires in cytomegalovirus infection. The antigens of these receptors remain unknown. TCRdb fed the reads into MiXCR, producing one record per CDR3 protein. The sample comprises 570,000 or so distinct CDR3 sequences, roughly 42% of which are singletons, and around 48% rests with the top ten. Material: cultured PBMCs, obtained from culture after CMV antigen stimulation. The receptor set was obtained from a human donor in good health (CMV status not recorded). Some clones in this sample may be carry-over from other donors' samples.

The rearrangement links TRBV7-2 to TRBJ1-6, with 9 bases matching TRBD1. Germline V lookup: CDR1 SGHTA, CDR2 FQGNSA. Trimming at V came to 4 bases and at J to 9 bases, leaving 7 bases not matched to a gene. The CDR3 is made up of 15 amino acids. This CDR3 reads CASSSGQGDSSPLHF. The CDR3 DNA follows: TGTGCCAGCAGCTCGGGACAGGGAGATAGTTCACCCCTCCACTTT.

The CDR3 spells CASSRPGAYADTQYF. The CDR3 DNA reads as TGTGCCAGTAGTAGACCAGGGGCGTACGCAGATACGCAGTATTTT. The chain recombines TRBV19 with TRBJ2-3, with D perhaps TRBD1 (6 bases). This CDR3 has 15 amino acids. Germline V gene sequence: CDR1 LNHDA, CDR2 SQIVND (reference sequence). The V end lost 4 bases, the J end lost 4 bases, and 15 bases lay between the germline ends.

J is TRBJ2-7 and V is TRBV28; TRBD1 aligns across 9 bases. V was clipped by 6 bases and J by 5 bases; unmatched bases: 8. CDR3 length: 14 amino acids. Germline values: CDR1 MDHEN, CDR2 SYDVKM. CDR3: CASSRPGQGDEQYF. As DNA, the CDR3 is TGTGCCAGCAGCCGACCGGGACAGGGTGACGAGCAGTACTTC. Variable domain in full (rest from reference TRBV28 and TRBJ2-7): DVKVTQSSRYLVKRTGEKVFLECVQDMDHENMFWYRQDPGLGLRLIYFSYDVKMKEKGDIPEGYSVSREKKERFSLILESASTNQTSMYLCASSRPGQGDEQYFGPGTRLTVT.

The rearrangement uses TRBV7-8 and TRBJ2-1, with 8 bases fitting TRBD2. After removal of 6 bases from V and 7 bases from J, the junction contained 5 bases not matched to a gene. The germline V gene encodes CDR1 SGHVS and CDR2 FQNEAQ. The CDR3 has 13 residues. CDR3 bases: TGTGCCAGCAGATTCGGGGGGGCAAATGAGCAGTTCTTC. This encodes CASRFGGANEQFF.

This clonotype was counted a few times. This chain connects TRBV7-9 to TRBJ2-5, with D tentatively TRBD1 (5 bases). V was trimmed by 5 bases and J by 2 bases, leaving 15 bases between them. The CDR3 sequence is 15 residues long. Germline V gene data show CDR1 as SEHNR and CDR2 as FQNEAQ (reference sequence). This CDR3 is CASSQNGHTQETQYF. The DNA of the CDR3 is TGTGCCAGCAGCCAGAACGGACACACACAAGAGACCCAGTACTTC.

This clonotype was counted once. V usage is TRBV12-3 or TRBV12-4 and J usage is TRBJ2-2; 12 bases fit TRBD1. V was pared by 5 bases and J by 7 bases, with 5 bases of the junction left unmatched. The CDR3 extends over 15 amino acids. The CDR3 here is CASSPGTGGHGELFF. CDR3 coding DNA: TGTGCCAGCAGTCCCGGGACAGGGGGCCACGGGGAGCTGTTTTTT.

The rearrangement uses TRBV28 and TRBJ2-6; no firm D call. The CDR3 length is 15 residues. CDR1 is MDHEN, CDR2 SYDVKM, per germline. V was clipped by 6 bases and J by 3 bases, with 12 bases between them. CDR3 loop: CASSSLTNGANVLTF. CDR3 in DNA: TGTGCCAGCAGCTCCTTGACCAATGGGGCCAACGTCCTGACTTTC.

This sequence joins TRBV7-9 and TRBJ2-3; 7 bases fit TRBD1. The junction had 7 bases not matched to a gene; V was cut back by 5 bases and J by 2 bases. The CDR3 consists of 15 residues. In germline, CDR1 is SEHNR, CDR2 FQNEAQ (reference sequence). CDR3 loop: CASSPGQKNTDTQYF. The CDR3 nucleotides are TGTGCCAGCAGCCCGGGACAGAAAAACACAGATACGCAGTATTTT.

The chain is built from TRBV24-1 and TRBJ2-5; 7 positions match TRBD1. Germline values: CDR1 KGHDR, CDR2 SFDVKD. This CDR3 comprises 15 residues. V dropped 3 bases and J dropped 1; count of bases not matched to a gene: 4. The CDR3 DNA reads as TGTGCCACCAGTGATCAAGGACAGGTCCAAGAGACCCAGTACTTC. Translating gives CATSDQGQVQETQYF.

This rearrangement joins TRBV29-1 to TRBJ1-5; D call uncertain. Per germline, CDR1 SQVTM and CDR2 ANQGSEA. The V gene lost 5 bases and the J gene lost 0 bases, with 11 bases spanning the gap. This CDR3 is 14 amino acids long. This chain's CDR3 is CSVRAADSNQPQHF. CDR3 bases: TGCAGCGTTAGGGCAGCAGATAGCAATCAGCCCCAGCATTTT. The full variable domain, in which reference TRBV29-1 and TRBJ1-5 provide the parts outside the CDR3, is SAVISQKPSRDICQRGTSLTIQCQVDSQVTMMFWYRQQPGQSLTLIATANQGSEATYESGFVIDKFPISRPNLTFSTLTVSNMSPEDSSIYLCSVRAADSNQPQHFGDGTRLSIL.

The chain uses TRBV2 and TRBJ1-2; TRBD1 is a possible D gene (6 bases). With 4 bases removed from V and 6 bases from J, the gap between germline ends came to 21 bases. Germline assignment: CDR1 SNHLY and CDR2 FYNNEI. This CDR3 contains 16 residues. The CDR3 DNA follows: TGTGCCAGCAGTGTTAGGACGACAGGAGCAAGGCATGGCTACACCTTC. Protein product: CASSVRTTGARHGYTF. Full variable domain (remainder filled in from reference TRBV2 and TRBJ1-2): EPEVTQTPSHQVTQMGQEVILRCVPISNHLYFYWYRQILGQKVEFLVSFYNNEISEKSEIFDDQFSVERPDGSNFTLKIRSTKLEDSAMYFCASSVRTTGARHGYTFGSGTRLTVV.

This clonotype was found many times. The chain combines TRBV7-2 with TRBJ1-5, with unresolved D. Trimming pared 2 bases from V and 7 bases from J, leaving 12 bases between. Germline V gene sequence: CDR1 SGHTA, CDR2 FQGNSA. The CDR3 extends over 14 amino acids. CDR3 DNA sequence: TGTGCCAGCAGCTTAATTCCGGACCGGCAGCCCCAGCATTTT. Protein sequence: CASSLIPDRQPQHF.

In its sample, this clonotype was seen once. The chain has TRBV6-6 and TRBJ2-7; D gene ambiguous. This CDR3 is 14 amino acids long. The V gene lost 2 bases and the J gene lost 5 bases, with 13 bases spanning the gap. Germline V gene data show CDR1 as MNHNY and CDR2 as SVGAGI (reference sequence). CDR3 coding DNA: TGTGCCAGCAGTTACCTGGGCCCCCAGGACGAGCAGTACTTC. Protein product: CASSYLGPQDEQYF.

This chain uses TRBV20-1 with TRBJ1-2; D unclear. V lost 4 bases and J 7 bases, leaving 16 bases between the germline ends. Germline V gene lookup returns CDR1 DFQATT and CDR2 SNEGSKA (reference sequence). This CDR3 is 13 amino acids long. This CDR3 reads CSATSDGPRGYTF. The CDR3, as DNA: TGCAGTGCTACGAGTGACGGGCCTCGTGGCTACACCTTC.

The chain joins TRBV11-2 to TRBJ2-5; 10 bases match TRBD2. This CDR3 comprises 16 residues. CDR1 and CDR2 (germline): SGHAT, FQNNGV. Trimming at V came to 5 bases and at J to 4 bases, leaving 10 bases not matched to a gene. CDR3: CASSPLAGESAETQYF. DNA for the CDR3: TGTGCCAGCAGCCCCCTAGCGGGAGAGAGTGCAGAGACCCAGTACTTC.

This clonotype was counted a few times. This chain uses TRBV3-1 with TRBJ2-5; tentatively, D is TRBD1 or TRBD2 (5 bases each). The V gene's germline CDR1 is LGHDT and CDR2 YNNKEL (reference sequence). The CDR3 consists of 15 residues. V was cut by 0 bases and J by 1 base, with 9 bases left in between. The CDR3 DNA is TGTGCCAGCAGCCAAGACCCAGGGACCCAAGAGACCCAGTACTTC. Its protein product is CASSQDPGTQETQYF.

This clonotype has at least ten counts. This chain links TRBV7-2 with TRBJ2-1; 7 bases map to TRBD2. The V segment lost 5 bases and the J segment 7 bases; nucleotides outside the gene matches: 5. Germline CDR1 reads SGHTA; CDR2 reads FQGNSA. The CDR3 runs to 13 residues. CDR3 sequence reads: CASSIPGGNEQFF. Here the CDR3 DNA reads TGTGCCAGCAGCATTCCCGGGGGGAATGAGCAGTTCTTC. The whole variable domain, remainder taken from reference TRBV7-2 and TRBJ2-1, is GAGVSQSPSNKVTEKGKDVELRCDPISGHTALYWYRQSLGQGLEFLIYFQGNSAPDKSGLPSDRFSAERTGGSVSTLTIQRTQQEDSAVYLCASSIPGGNEQFFGPGTRLTVL.

This rearrangement joins TRBV30 to TRBJ2-3; TRBD1 matches 10 bases. The CDR3 loop spans 14 amino acids. V lost 0 bases to trimming and J lost 4 bases; unmatched junction nucleotides: 1. CDR1 and CDR2 (germline): GTSNPN, SVGIG (reference sequence). The CDR3 nucleotides are TGTGCCTGGAGTGTCGGGACAGGGGCAGATACGCAGTATTTT. This translates into CAWSVGTGADTQYF.

This clonotype turned up a few times. The chain couples TRBV6-2 or TRBV6-3 to TRBJ2-7; D remains ambiguous. Trimming took off 4 bases at V and 7 bases at J, with 14 bases between the two ends. This CDR3 contains 13 residues. Germline loops: CDR1 MNHEY, CDR2 SVGEGT. The CDR3 region is CASSSGIVGEQYF. The CDR3 nucleotides read TGTGCCAGCAGTTCTGGAATAGTTGGGGAGCAGTACTTC.

The V gene is TRBV4-2, the J gene TRBJ2-3; 8 bases agree with TRBD2. CDR1 and CDR2 (germline): LGHNA, YNFKEQ. Trimming at V came to 5 bases and at J to 3 bases, leaving 13 bases not matched to a gene. The CDR3 sequence is 17 residues long. CDR3 DNA: TGTGCCAGCAGCTCGAACCTACGCGGGAGGTGGACAGATACGCAGTATTTT. Residues: CASSSNLRGRWTDTQYF.

This clonotype was observed a few times. V is TRBV6-2 or TRBV6-3 and J is TRBJ2-1; 8 nucleotides align to TRBD1. V shed 6 bases, J shed 4 bases, and the junction held 11 bases outside the gene matches. Germline V gene data show CDR1 as MNHEY and CDR2 as SVGEGT. The CDR3 runs 16 residues. Here the CDR3 DNA reads TGTGCCAGCAGCTCCCCCTTGGACAGGGATTACAATGAGCAGTTCTTC. It encodes CASSSPLDRDYNEQFF.